The present entry profiles one T cell receptor (beta chain) with its context. This clone was detected once. No cognate antigen has been identified for it. No base quality values were provided; no much bigger clone lies one nucleotide off. This sample stems from a study of cytomegalovirus exposure and HLA in healthy donors (TCRdb year 2017). About the full investigation: The roughly 650 repertoires of the first cohort and the 110 or so validation repertoires were produced on the same platform, according to a later analysis. The study aimed to test whether cataloging public T cell receptors could reveal signatures of past pathogen exposure. Besides the first cohort of around 670 subjects, a separate validation cohort made up of roughly 120 different subjects was used. To predict cytomegalovirus infection status, the study brought together high-throughput TCR immunosequencing, statistical association of individual TCRs with disease status, and machine learning. Broad study findings and their caveats: Most TCR sequences were observed very rarely across donors, whereas some public TCRs were present in many individuals. In both the original and validation cohorts, the classifier was reported to diagnose cytomegalovirus status with high specificity and sensitivity. In a later analysis, TCRs clustered in the first cohort were found to also tend to co-occur in the 130 or so validation repertoires, with approximately 94% of cluster scores above 0. In vitro tests confirmed that three of the cytomegalovirus-associated TCR beta chains recognize cytomegalovirus antigens. The validation cohort had no HLA typing available for a later analysis, so co-occurrence within that cohort was assessed over all 120 or so repertoires. The study gave a list of some 150 TCR beta chains associated with cytomegalovirus. It was suggested by the authors that the approach could potentially be generalized to other disease states and immunological phenotypes.

Donors formed part of the validation cohort, which comprised over a hundred subjects and was distinct from the first cohort of under 850 subjects. The receptor library was made with the immunoSEQ multiplex PCR assay. The paper's processing steps were these. A statistical classification framework was developed to diagnose cytomegalovirus status using the catalog of TCR beta chain sequences. TCRdb stores this immuneACCESS table with in-frame sequences only. Part of the clones is absent; in the studies checked, under half of the shortfall reflects unresolved V genes, and no reason is known for the rest. D and trimming were read from the DNA, whereas the V and J calls and clone size are those reported in that table. Here the sample has hundreds of thousands of clones; 75% to 90% occur a single time. The ten largest clones add up to over 0.75% of the sample. The CDR3 runs 15 residues from the cysteine to the phenylalanine. This entry keeps only the CDR3 DNA: 45 bases, framed from base 1. CDR1 and CDR2, looked up from the germline V gene, are MNHEY and SVGAGI. Trimming removed 4 bases from V and 5 bases from J, leaving 15 bases between the germline ends.

The sequence was obtained from a woman aged 18-29 years in good health and CMV-seronegative. The chain couples TRBV6-5 to TRBJ2-1, and perhaps TRBD2 as D gene, on 6 matching bases. The sample consisted of PBMCs. The DNA sequence is as follows: TGTGCCAGCAGTTCCCTGGACTACCGACACAATGAGCAGTTCTTC. It encodes CASSSLDYRHNEQFF.